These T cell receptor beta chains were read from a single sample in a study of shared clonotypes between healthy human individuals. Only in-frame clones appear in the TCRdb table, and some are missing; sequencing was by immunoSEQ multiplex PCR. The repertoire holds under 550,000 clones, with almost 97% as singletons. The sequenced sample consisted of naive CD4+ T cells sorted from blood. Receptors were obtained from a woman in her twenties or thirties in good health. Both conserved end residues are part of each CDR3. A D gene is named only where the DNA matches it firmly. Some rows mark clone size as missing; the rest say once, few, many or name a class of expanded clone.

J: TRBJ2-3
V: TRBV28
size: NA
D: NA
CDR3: CASSRQGGGPDTQYF
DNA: TGTGCCAGCAGTAGACAGGGAGGGGGCCCAGATACGCAGTATTTT

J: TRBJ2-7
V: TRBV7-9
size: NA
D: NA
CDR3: CASSTDGSGEQYF
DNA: TGTGCCAGCAGTACGGACGGCTCCGGCGAGCAGTACTTC

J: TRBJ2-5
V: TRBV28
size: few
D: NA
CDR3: CASSSSWTQYF
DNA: TGTGCCAGCAGTTCCTCATGGACCCAGTACTTC

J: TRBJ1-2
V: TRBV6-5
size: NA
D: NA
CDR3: CASSLGPGGLYGYTF
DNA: TGTGCCAGCAGTTTGGGACCTGGAGGCCTCTATGGCTACACCTTC

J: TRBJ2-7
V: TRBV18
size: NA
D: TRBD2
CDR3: CASSPQGGAGEAYEQYF
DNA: TGTGCCAGCTCACCACAGGGTGGAGCGGGGGAAGCCTACGAGCAGTACTTC

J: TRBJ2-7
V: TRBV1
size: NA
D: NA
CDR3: CTSSQDRGRLAWYEQYF
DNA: TGCACCAGCAGCCAAGATAGAGGGCGACTCGCATGGTACGAGCAGTACTTC

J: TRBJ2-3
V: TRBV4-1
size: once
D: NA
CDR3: CASSQVATDTQYF
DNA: TGCGCCAGCAGCCAAGTGGCCACAGATACGCAGTATTTT

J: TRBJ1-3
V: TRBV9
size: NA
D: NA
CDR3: CASSVVSSGNTIYF
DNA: TGTGCCAGCAGCGTAGTGAGCTCTGGAAACACCATATATTTT

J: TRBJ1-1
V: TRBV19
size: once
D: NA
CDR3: CASSIKQKGDSHTEAFF
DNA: TGTGCCAGTAGTATAAAGCAAAAGGGAGACAGCCACACTGAAGCTTTCTTT

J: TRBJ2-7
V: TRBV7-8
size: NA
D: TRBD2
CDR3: CASSFAGTSANYEQYF
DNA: TGTGCCAGCAGCTTTGCTGGGACTAGCGCGAACTACGAGCAGTACTTC

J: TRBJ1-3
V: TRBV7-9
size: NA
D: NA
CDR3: CASSVGNTIYF
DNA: TGTGCCAGCAGCGTGGGAAACACCATATATTTT

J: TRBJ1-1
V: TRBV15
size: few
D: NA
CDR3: CATRKDGTENTEAFF
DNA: TGTGCCACCAGAAAGGACGGAACAGAGAACACTGAAGCTTTCTTT

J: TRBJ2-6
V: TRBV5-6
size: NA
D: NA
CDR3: CASSLGRAGANVLTF
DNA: TGTGCCAGCAGCCTGGGTAGAGCTGGGGCCAACGTCCTGACTTTC

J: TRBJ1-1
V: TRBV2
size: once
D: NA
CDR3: CASSPGWRTEAFF
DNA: TGTGCCAGCAGCCCAGGGTGGAGAACTGAAGCTTTCTTT

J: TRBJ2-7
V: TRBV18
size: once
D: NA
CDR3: CASSPPGSGYEQYF
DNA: TGTGCCAGCTCACCACCGGGGAGCGGATACGAGCAGTACTTC

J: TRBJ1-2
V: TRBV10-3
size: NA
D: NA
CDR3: CAISPGLSYGYTF
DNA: TGTGCCATCAGCCCGGGACTGTCCTATGGCTACACCTTC

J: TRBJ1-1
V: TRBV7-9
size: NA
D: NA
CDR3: CASSVQTGNTEAFF
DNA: TGTGCCAGCAGCGTCCAGACAGGGAACACTGAAGCTTTCTTT

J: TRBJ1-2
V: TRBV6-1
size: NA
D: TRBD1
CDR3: CASSENNRGLVDGYTF
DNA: TGTGCCAGCAGTGAAAATAATAGGGGGCTCGTAGATGGCTACACCTTC

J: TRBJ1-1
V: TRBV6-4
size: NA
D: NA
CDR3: CASSGVRRENTEAFF
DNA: TGTGCCAGCAGTGGGGTCCGCAGGGAGAACACTGAAGCTTTCTTT

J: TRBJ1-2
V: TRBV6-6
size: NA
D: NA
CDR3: CASRGSNYGYTF
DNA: TGTGCCAGCAGGGGGAGCAACTATGGCTACACCTTC

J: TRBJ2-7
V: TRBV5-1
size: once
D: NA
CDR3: CASSLRDNYEQYF
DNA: TGCGCCAGCAGCTTGAGGGACAACTACGAGCAGTACTTC

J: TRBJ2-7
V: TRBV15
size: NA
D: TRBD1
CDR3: CATSRGQGMVYEQYF
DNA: TGTGCCACCAGCAGAGGACAGGGTATGGTTTACGAGCAGTACTTC

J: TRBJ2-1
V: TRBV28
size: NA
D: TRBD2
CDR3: CASDPTGLAGTNEQFF
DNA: TGTGCCAGCGACCCAACGGGACTAGCGGGCACCAATGAGCAGTTCTTC

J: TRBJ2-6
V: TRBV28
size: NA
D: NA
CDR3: CASSLIGSGANVLTF
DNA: TGTGCCAGCAGTTTGATTGGGTCAGGGGCCAACGTCCTGACTTTC

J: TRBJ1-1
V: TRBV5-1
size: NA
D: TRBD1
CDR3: CASSLTGGLNTEAFF
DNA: TGCGCCAGCAGCTTGACAGGGGGTCTGAACACTGAAGCTTTCTTT

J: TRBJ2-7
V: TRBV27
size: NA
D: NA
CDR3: CASSLSGRGEQYF
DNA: TGTGCCAGCAGTTTATCGGGTAGGGGCGAGCAGTACTTC

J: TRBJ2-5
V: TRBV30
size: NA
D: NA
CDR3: CAWRDRQGGETQYF
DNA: TGTGCCTGGAGGGATAGACAGGGAGGAGAGACCCAGTACTTC

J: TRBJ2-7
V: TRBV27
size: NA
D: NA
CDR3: CASGWRVLYEQYF
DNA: TGTGCCAGCGGCTGGCGGGTGCTCTACGAGCAGTACTTC

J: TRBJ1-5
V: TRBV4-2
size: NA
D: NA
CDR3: CASSQVSEAGQPQHF
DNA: TGTGCCAGCAGCCAAGTTTCTGAGGCGGGTCAGCCCCAGCATTTT

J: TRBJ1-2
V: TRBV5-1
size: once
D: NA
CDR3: CASSLDGSYGYTF
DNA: TGCGCCAGCAGCTTGGATGGGAGCTATGGCTACACCTTC

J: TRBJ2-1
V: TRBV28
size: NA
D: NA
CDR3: CASSLLAPGPEDEQFF
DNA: TGTGCCAGCAGTTTACTGGCCCCCGGGCCGGAGGATGAGCAGTTCTTC

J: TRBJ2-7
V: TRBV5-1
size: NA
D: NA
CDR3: CASSLVGDGYEQYF
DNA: TGCGCCAGCAGCTTGGTAGGGGACGGTTACGAGCAGTACTTC

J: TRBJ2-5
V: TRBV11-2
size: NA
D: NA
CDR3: CASSSGETQYF
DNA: TGTGCCAGCAGCTCGGGTGAGACCCAGTACTTC